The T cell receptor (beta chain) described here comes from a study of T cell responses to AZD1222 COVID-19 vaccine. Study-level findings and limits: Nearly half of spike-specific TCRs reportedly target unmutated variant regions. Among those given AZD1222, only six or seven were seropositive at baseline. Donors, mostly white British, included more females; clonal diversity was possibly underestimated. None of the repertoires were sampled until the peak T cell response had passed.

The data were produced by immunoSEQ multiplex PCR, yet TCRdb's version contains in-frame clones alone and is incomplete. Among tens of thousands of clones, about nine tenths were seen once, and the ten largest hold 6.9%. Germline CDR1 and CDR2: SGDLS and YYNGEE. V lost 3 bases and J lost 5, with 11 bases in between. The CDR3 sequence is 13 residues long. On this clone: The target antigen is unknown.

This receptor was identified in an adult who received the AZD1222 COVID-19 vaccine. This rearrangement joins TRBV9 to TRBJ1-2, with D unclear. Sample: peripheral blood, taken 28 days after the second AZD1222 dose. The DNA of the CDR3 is TGTGCCAGCAGCGCAAGAACAGAATATGGCTACACCTTC. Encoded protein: CASSARTEYGYTF. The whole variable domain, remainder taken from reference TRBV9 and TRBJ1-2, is DSGVTQTPKHLITATGQRVTLRCSPRSGDLSVYWYQQSLDQGLQFLIQYYNGEERAKGNILERFSAQQFPDLHSELNLSSLELGDSALYFCASSARTEYGYTFGSGTRLTVV.